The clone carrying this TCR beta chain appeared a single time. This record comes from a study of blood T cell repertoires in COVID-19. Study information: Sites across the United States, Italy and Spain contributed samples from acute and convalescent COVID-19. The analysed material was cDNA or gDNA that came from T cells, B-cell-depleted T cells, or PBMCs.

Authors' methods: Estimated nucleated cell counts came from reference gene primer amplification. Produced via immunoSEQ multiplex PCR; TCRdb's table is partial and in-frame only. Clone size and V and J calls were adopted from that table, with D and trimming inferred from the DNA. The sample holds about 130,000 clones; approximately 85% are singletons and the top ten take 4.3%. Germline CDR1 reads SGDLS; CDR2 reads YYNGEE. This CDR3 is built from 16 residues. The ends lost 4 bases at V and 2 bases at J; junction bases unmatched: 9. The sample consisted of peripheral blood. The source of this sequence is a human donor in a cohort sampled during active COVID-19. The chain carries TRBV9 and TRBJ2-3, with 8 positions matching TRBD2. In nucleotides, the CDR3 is TGTGCCAGCAGCAAGAAAGCGGGGGATTTCACAGATACGCAGTATTTT. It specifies CASSKKAGDFTDTQYF.